Below, 2 T cell receptor beta chains from the same sample are listed, as sequenced in a study of CD4+ T cells in melanoma. Generated by immunoSEQ multiplex PCR, the TCRdb table keeps only in-frame clones and is missing some. Of 15,000 to 20,000 clones listed, approximately 84% are singletons. Specimen: cells from a culture (not recorded whether cultured in vitro). The source of these receptors is a human donor with melanoma.

This clone was recorded a few times. This chain connects TRBV11-2 to TRBJ2-7, with D possibly being TRBD1 or TRBD2 (5 bases each). Germline V gene lookup returns CDR1 SGHAT and CDR2 FQNNGV. The CDR3 length is 16 residues. V lost 2 bases and J 3 bases, leaving 17 bases between the germline ends. The CDR3 sequence is CASSLRGRDPYYEQYF. CDR3 coding DNA: TGTGCCAGCAGCTTAAGAGGCCGGGACCCCTACTACGAGCAGTACTTC.

This clone appeared once. The J gene is TRBJ2-5, the V gene TRBV10-3, with 10 bases fitting TRBD1. CDR3 length equals 14 residues. Germline CDR1 reads ENHRY; CDR2 reads SYGVKD. The junction had 3 bases not matched to a gene; V was cut back by 5 bases and J by 3 bases. The CDR3 region is CAISTGTGEETQYF. In nucleotides, the CDR3 is TGTGCCATCAGTACCGGGACAGGGGAAGAGACCCAGTACTTC.